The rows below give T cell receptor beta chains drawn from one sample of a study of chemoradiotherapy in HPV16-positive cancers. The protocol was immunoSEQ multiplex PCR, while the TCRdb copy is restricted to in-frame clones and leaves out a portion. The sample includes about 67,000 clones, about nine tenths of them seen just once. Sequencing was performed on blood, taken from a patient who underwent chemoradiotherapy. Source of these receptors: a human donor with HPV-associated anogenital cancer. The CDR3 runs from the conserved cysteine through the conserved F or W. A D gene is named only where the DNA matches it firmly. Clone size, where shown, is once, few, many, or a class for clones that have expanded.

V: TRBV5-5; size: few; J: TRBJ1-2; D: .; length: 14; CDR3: CASSLAPISLGYTF; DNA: TGTGCCAGCAGCTTGGCACCCATTTCCCTTGGCTACACCTTC
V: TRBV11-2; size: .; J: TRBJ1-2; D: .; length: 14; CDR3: CASSSLQGDYGYTF; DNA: TGTGCCAGCAGCTCTCTACAGGGAGACTATGGCTACACCTTC
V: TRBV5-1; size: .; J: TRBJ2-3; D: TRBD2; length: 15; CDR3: CASSLAGSSTDTQYF; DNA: TGCGCCAGCAGCTTAGCGGGAAGTAGCACAGATACGCAGTATTTT
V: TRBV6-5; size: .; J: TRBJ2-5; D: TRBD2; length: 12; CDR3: CASSRGGETQYF; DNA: TGTGCCAGCAGTCGGGGGGGGGAGACCCAGTACTTC
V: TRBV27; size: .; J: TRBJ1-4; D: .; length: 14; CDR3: CASRYNLPAAKLFF; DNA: TGTGCCAGCAGATACAACCTACCGGCGGCAAAACTGTTTTTT
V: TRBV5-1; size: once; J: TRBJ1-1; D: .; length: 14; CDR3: CASSSYGGETEAFF; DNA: TGCGCCAGCAGCTCCTATGGCGGGGAAACTGAAGCTTTCTTT
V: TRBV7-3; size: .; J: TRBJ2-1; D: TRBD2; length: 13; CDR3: CASAGGRYNEQFF; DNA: TGTGCCAGCGCGGGGGGCCGATACAATGAGCAGTTCTTC
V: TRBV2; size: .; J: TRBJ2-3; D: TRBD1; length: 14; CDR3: CASMKDRATDTQYF; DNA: TGTGCCAGCATGAAGGACAGGGCGACAGATACGCAGTATTTT
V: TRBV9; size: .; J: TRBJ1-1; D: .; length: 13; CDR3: CASNRDSVTEAFF; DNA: TGTGCCAGCAACCGGGACTCCGTCACTGAAGCTTTCTTT
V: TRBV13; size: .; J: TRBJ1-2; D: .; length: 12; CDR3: CASSFGTGGYTF; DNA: TGTGCCAGCAGCTTCGGGACGGGTGGCTACACCTTC